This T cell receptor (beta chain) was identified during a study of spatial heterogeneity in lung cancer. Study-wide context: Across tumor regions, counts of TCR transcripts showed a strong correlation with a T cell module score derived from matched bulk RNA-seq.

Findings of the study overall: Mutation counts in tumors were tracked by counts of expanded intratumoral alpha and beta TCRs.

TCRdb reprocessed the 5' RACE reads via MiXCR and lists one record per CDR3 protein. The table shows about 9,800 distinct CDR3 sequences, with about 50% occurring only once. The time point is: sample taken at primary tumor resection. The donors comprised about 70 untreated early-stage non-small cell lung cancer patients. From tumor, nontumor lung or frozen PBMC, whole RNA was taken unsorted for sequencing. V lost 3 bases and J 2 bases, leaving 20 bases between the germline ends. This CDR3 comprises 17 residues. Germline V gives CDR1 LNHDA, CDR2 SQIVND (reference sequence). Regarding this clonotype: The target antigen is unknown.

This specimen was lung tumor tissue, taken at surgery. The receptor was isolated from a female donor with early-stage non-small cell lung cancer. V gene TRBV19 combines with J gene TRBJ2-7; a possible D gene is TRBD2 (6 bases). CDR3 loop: CASSIIGRAANPYEQYF. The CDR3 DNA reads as TGTGCCAGTAGTATTATCGGGAGAGCGGCCAACCCCTACGAGCAGTACTTC.